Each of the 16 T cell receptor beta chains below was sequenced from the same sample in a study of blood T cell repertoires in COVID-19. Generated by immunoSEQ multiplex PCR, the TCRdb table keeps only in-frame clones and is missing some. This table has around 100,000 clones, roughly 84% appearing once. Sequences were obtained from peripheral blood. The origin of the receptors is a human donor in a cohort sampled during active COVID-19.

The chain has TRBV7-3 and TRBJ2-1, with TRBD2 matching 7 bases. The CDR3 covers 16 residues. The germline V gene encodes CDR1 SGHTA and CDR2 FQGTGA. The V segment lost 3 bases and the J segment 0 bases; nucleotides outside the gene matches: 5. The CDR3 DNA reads TGTGCCAGCAGCTTCACAGCGGGGATCTCCTACAATGAGCAGTTCTTC. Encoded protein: CASSFTAGISYNEQFF.

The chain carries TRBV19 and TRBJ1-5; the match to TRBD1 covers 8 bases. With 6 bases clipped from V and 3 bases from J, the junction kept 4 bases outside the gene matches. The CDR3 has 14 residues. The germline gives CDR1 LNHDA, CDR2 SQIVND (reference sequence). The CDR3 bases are TGTGCCAGTAGCCTGACAGGGGACAATCAGCCCCAGCATTTT. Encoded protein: CASSLTGDNQPQHF.

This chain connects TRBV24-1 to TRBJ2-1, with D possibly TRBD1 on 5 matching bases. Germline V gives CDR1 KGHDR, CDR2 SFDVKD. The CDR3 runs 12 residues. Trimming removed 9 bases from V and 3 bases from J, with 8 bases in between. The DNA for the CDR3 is TGTGCCACCGCGACAGACTACAATGAGCAGTTCTTC. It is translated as CATATDYNEQFF.

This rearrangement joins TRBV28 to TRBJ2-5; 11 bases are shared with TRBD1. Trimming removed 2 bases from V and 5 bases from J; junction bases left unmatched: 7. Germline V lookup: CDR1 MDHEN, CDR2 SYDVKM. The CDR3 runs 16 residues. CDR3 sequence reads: CASSLLGQGAEETQYF. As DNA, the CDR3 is TGTGCCAGCAGTTTACTCGGACAGGGGGCTGAGGAGACCCAGTACTTC.

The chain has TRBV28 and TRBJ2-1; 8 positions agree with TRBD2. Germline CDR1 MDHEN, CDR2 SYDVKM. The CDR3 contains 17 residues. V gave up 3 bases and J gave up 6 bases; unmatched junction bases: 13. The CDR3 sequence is CASSLTGAAGGGNEQFF. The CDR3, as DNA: TGTGCCAGCAGTTTGACCGGTGCGGCGGGGGGTGGCAATGAGCAGTTCTTC.

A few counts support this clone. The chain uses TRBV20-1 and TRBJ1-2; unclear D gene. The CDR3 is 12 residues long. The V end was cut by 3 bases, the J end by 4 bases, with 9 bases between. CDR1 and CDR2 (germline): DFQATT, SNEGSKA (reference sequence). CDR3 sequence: CSASDNSYGYTF. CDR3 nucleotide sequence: TGCAGTGCTAGTGACAACTCCTATGGCTACACCTTC.

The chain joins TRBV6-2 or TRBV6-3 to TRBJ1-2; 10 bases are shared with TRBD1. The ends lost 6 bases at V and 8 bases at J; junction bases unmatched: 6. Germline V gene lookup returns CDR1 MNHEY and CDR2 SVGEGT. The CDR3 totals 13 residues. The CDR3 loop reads CASSPGTGVGYTF. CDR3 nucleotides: TGTGCCAGCAGCCCCGGGACAGGGGTCGGCTACACCTTC.

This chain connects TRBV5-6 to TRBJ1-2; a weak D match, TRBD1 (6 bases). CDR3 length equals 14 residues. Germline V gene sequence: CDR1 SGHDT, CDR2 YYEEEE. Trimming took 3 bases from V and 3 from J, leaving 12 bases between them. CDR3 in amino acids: CASSYAGADYGYTF. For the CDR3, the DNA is TGTGCCAGCAGCTATGCAGGGGCAGACTATGGCTACACCTTC.

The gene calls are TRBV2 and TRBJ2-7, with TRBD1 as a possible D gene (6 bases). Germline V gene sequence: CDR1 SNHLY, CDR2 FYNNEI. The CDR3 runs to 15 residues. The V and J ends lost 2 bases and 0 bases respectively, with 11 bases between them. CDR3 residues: CASSEYTGPSYEQYF. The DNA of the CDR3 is TGTGCCAGCAGTGAATATACAGGGCCCTCCTACGAGCAGTACTTC.

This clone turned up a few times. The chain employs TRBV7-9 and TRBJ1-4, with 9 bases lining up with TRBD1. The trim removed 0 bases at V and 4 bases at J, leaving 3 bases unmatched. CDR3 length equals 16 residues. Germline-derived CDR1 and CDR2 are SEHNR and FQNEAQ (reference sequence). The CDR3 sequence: CASSLAPGQGNEKLFF. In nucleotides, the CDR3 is TGTGCCAGCAGCTTAGCGCCGGGACAGGGTAATGAAAAACTGTTTTTT.

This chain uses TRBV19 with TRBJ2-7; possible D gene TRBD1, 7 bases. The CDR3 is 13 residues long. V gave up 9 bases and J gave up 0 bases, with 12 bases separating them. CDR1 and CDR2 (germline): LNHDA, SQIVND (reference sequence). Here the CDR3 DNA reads TGTGCCAGCGGACAGGACTACTCCTACGAGCAGTACTTC. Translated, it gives CASGQDYSYEQYF.

The CDR3 coding sequence is TGCGCCAGCAGCTTGAACCCACTAGCGGGAGTAATAGGTGATGAGCAGTTCTTC. Translated: CASSLNPLAGVIGDEQFF. The chain carries TRBV5-1 and TRBJ2-1; TRBD2 aligns across 11 bases. Germline trimming cut 1 base from V and 8 bases from J; bases unmatched to any gene: 14. Germline values: CDR1 SGHRS, CDR2 YFSETQ. The CDR3 is 18 amino acids.

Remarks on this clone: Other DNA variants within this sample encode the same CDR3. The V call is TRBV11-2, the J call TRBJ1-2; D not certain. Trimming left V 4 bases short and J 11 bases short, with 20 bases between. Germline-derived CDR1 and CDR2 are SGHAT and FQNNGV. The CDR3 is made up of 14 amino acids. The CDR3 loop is CASSSSLGSGGYTF. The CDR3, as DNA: TGTGCCAGCAGCTCGTCATTGGGGAGCGGAGGTTACACCTTC.

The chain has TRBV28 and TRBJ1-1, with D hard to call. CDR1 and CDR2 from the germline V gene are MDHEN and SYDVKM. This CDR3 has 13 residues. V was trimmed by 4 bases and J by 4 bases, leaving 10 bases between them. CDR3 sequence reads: CASSSGWGTEAFF. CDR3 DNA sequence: TGTGCCAGCAGTTCGGGGTGGGGCACTGAAGCTTTCTTT.

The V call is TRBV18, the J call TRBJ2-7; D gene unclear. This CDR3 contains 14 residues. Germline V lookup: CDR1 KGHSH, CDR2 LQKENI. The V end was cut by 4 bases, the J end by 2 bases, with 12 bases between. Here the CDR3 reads CASSQQDGAYEQYF. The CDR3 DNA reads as TGTGCCAGCTCACAACAAGACGGAGCCTACGAGCAGTACTTC.

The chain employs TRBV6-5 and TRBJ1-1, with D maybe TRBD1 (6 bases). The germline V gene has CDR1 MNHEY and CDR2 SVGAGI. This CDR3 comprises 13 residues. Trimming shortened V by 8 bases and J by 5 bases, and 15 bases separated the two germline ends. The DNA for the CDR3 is TGTGCCAGCTGCGGACAGTCACAAACTGAAGCTTTCTTT. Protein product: CASCGQSQTEAFF.